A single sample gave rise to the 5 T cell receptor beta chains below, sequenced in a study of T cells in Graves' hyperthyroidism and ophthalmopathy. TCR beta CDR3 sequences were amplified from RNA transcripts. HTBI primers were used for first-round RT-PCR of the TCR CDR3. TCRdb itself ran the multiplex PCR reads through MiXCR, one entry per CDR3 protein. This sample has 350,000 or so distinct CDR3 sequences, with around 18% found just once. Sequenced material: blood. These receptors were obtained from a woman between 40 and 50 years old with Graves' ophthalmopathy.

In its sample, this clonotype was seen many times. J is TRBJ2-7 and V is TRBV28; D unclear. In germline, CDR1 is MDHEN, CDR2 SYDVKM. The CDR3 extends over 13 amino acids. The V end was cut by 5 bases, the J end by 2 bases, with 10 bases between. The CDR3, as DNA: TGTGCCAGCAGTCCGCCCCCAGCCTACGAGCAGTACTTC. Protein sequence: CASSPPPAYEQYF.

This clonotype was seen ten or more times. CDR3 DNA: TGTGCCAGTAGTATAGAAGAACGGGGATATGGCTACACCTTC. As protein: CASSIEERGYGYTF. This chain joins TRBV19 and TRBJ1-2, with no clear D. There are 14 residues in the CDR3. V was clipped by 0 bases and J by 5 bases, with 10 bases between them. From germline, CDR1 is LNHDA and CDR2 SQIVND (reference sequence).

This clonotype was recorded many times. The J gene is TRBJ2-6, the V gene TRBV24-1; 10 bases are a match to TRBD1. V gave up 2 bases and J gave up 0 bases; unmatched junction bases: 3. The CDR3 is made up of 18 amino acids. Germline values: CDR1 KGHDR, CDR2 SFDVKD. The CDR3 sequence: CATSDWDRGASGANVLTF. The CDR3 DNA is TGTGCCACCAGTGATTGGGACAGGGGCGCCTCTGGGGCCAACGTCCTGACTTTC.

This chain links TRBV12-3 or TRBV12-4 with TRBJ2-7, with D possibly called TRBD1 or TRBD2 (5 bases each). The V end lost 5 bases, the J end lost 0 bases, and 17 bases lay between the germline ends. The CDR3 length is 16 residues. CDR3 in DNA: TGTGCCAGCAGTAACTCTCGGGACGAGAGCTCCTACGAGCAGTACTTC. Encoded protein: CASSNSRDESSYEQYF.

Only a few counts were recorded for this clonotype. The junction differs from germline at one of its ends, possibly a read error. For the CDR3, the DNA is TGTGTCAGCATAGGGGTACGTGGGACAGGGGTTTTCGAGACCCAGTACTTC. Protein sequence: CVSIGVRGTGVFETQYF. This chain uses TRBV28 with TRBJ2-5, with 10 nucleotides matching TRBD1. Looked up from germline, CDR1 is MDHEN and CDR2 is SYDVKM. The CDR3 runs 17 residues.